The entry that follows covers one TCR beta chain sequence. This record comes from a study of blood T cell repertoires in COVID-19. At the level of the study: The study drew acute and convalescent COVID-19 samples from the United States, Italy and Spain.

Under the authors' procedure: Quantification of nucleated cells was approximated via reference gene primer amplification. TCRdb's table, derived via immunoSEQ multiplex PCR, lists solely in-frame clones and lacks some. V, J and clone size derive from that table, while D and trimming were established from the DNA sequence. The sample comprises about 93,000 clones, 70% to 80% of which are singletons, and 16% rests with the top ten. Germline V gene data show CDR1 as KGHSH and CDR2 as LQKENI. V lost 5 bases to trimming and J lost 1 base; unmatched junction nucleotides: 3. The CDR3 sequence is 16 residues long.

The rearrangement joins TRBV18 to TRBJ1-6; 9 nucleotides align to TRBD1. This TCR was recovered from a human donor in a cohort sampled during active COVID-19. Sequenced: peripheral blood. CDR3 sequence: CASSGQGKSYNSPLHF. DNA for the CDR3: TGTGCCAGCTCAGGACAGGGGAAGTCCTATAATTCACCCCTCCACTTT.